This T cell receptor beta chain was recorded in a study of blood T cell repertoires in COVID-19. CDR1 is SEHNR, CDR2 FQNEAQ, per germline (reference sequence). The CDR3 has 18 residues. This table comes from immunoSEQ multiplex PCR, and its TCRdb copy is limited to in-frame clones, with some not included. This table holds around 270,000 clones, around 89% found once. The sample holds one count of this clone. At one of its ends the junction is not consistent with the germline gene, which may arise from a read error. The sequencing sample was made of peripheral blood. The chain is built from TRBV7-9 and TRBJ2-2, with 8 bases fitting TRBD1. The sequence was obtained from a man aged 35 to 55 with acute or convalescent COVID-19. The DNA of the CDR3 is TGTGCCAGCAGCTTAGAGCAGGGGGCGCCGGGGTGGACCGAGGAGCTGTTTTTT. Translated, it gives CASSLEQGAPGWTEELFF.